The clone carrying this T cell receptor (beta chain) appeared many times. What it binds is unknown. TCRdb recomputed calls from the reads with MiXCR, one row per CDR3 protein. The table lists about 270,000 distinct CDR3 sequences, roughly a fifth of them singletons. These data are taken from a study of T cell repertoires in cytomegalovirus infection. This TCR derives from a human donor in good health (CMV status not recorded). Some clones in this sample may be carry-over from other donors' samples. The source material was cultured PBMCs, sampled from culture after CMV antigen stimulation.

The CDR3 DNA follows: TGTGCCAGCAGCTTGGGGGGCGGAAGCACTGAAGCTTTCTTT. It specifies CASSLGGGSTEAFF. The V and J genes are TRBV7-2 and TRBJ1-1; D perhaps matches TRBD1 (6 bases). This CDR3 has 14 residues. Looked up from germline, CDR1 is SGHTA and CDR2 is FQGNSA. The V end lost 3 bases, the J end lost 4 bases, and 12 bases lay between the germline ends.